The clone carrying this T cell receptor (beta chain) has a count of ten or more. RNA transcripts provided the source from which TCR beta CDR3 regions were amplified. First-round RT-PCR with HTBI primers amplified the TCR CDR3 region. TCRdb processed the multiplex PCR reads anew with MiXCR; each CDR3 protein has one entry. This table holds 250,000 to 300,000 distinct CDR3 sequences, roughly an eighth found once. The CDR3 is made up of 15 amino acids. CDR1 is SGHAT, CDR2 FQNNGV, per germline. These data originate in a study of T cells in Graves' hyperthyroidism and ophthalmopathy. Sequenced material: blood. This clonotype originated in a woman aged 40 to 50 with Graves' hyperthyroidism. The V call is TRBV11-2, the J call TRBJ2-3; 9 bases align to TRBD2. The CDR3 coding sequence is TGTACTAGCAGCCTTAGCGGGGGTAGCACAGATACGCAGTATTTT. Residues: CTSSLSGGSTDTQYF.